The TCR beta chain under discussion was sequenced for a study of CD8+CD57+ T cells in acquired aplastic anemia. Germline V gene data show CDR1 as MNHEY and CDR2 as SVGAGI. The CDR3 contains 13 residues. Trimming cost V 5 bases and J 10 bases; bases outside gene matches: 9. For sequencing, patients were chosen who had shown expansion of CD8+CD57+ cells by flow cytometry. For CDR3 and TCR beta VDJ profiling, genomic DNA was the template used. One entry per CDR3 protein, called by TCRdb with MiXCR from the reads. Of roughly 290,000 distinct CDR3 sequences in the sample, 50% to 65% are singletons; the top ten hold under 1.5%.

The sample comprised sorted CD4+, CD8+, or CD8+CD57+ T cells (not recorded which) from PBMCs. This sequence joins TRBV6-5 and TRBJ1-1, with 8 bases matching TRBD1. The TCR sequence derives from a human donor with aplastic anemia. This chain's CDR3 is CASSIRQGARAFF. The CDR3, as DNA: TGTGCCAGCAGTATCCGCCAGGGGGCGAGAGCTTTCTTT.